Listed below are T cell receptor beta chains from one sample, sequenced in a study of blood T cell repertoires in COVID-19. TCRdb's table, derived via immunoSEQ multiplex PCR, lists solely in-frame clones and lacks some. The profile shows 150,000 to 200,000 clones, more than 75% of them singletons. The sample was peripheral blood. The receptors come from a middle-aged man with active or convalescent COVID-19. Each CDR3 is given with its conserved first and last residue. D genes are given only for firm matches. Clone size is given for some rows only: seen once, a few or many times, or a class if the clone is expanded.

clone_size	v_call	d_call	j_call	cdr3_aa	cdr3_nt
few	TRBV3-1/TRBV3-2	-	TRBJ1-6	CASSHRGPHNSPLHF	TGTGCCAGCAGCCACAGGGGACCCCATAATTCACCCCTCCACTTT
-	TRBV7-2	-	TRBJ2-3	CASSVRGAGKTDTQYF	TGTGCCAGCAGCGTTCGGGGGGCGGGCAAGACAGATACGCAGTATTTT
-	TRBV2	-	TRBJ2-4	CASSRDIVAKNIQYF	TGTGCCAGCAGTAGGGACATTGTAGCCAAAAACATTCAGTACTTC
-	TRBV29-1	-	TRBJ1-4	CSVSPTDSNEKLFF	TGCAGCGTCTCCCCGACAGACAGTAATGAAAAACTGTTTTTT
-	TRBV6-1	-	TRBJ1-2	CASSEGWGGGYTF	TGTGCCAGCAGTGAAGGATGGGGGGGCGGCTACACCTTC
-	TRBV7-9	TRBD1	TRBJ2-7	CASSSTGTGWHEQYF	TGTGCCAGCAGCTCCACCGGGACAGGGTGGCATGAGCAGTACTTC
-	TRBV21-1	-	TRBJ1-1	CASSKPRAFF	TGTGCCAGCAGCAAACCTCGAGCTTTCTTT
-	TRBV29-1	-	TRBJ2-3	CSARASGGRDTQYF	TGCAGCGCCCGGGCTTCGGGGGGCAGAGATACGCAGTATTTT
-	TRBV25-1	-	TRBJ2-7	CASSGQAHYEQYF	TGTGCCAGCAGTGGACAGGCACACTACGAGCAGTACTTC
-	TRBV19	-	TRBJ1-4	CASSTSGNEKLFF	TGTGCCAGTAGTACCTCGGGTAATGAAAAACTGTTTTTT
-	TRBV30	TRBD1	TRBJ2-5	CAWSKTGGSETQYF	TGTGCCTGGAGTAAGACAGGGGGCTCAGAGACCCAGTACTTC
once	TRBV6-6	TRBD1	TRBJ1-4	CASSDRVANEKLFF	TGTGCCAGCAGCGACAGGGTTGCTAATGAAAAACTGTTTTTT
-	TRBV18	TRBD2	TRBJ2-7	CASSLRGGGEQYF	TGTGCCAGCTCACTGCGGGGGGGTGGCGAGCAGTACTTC
-	TRBV28	-	TRBJ1-1	CASSTPGREGTEAFF	TGTGCCAGCAGTACCCCGGGCAGGGAAGGCACTGAAGCTTTCTTT